The 25 T cell receptor beta chains given below trace back to one sample, sequenced in a study of T-cell memory formation after mild COVID-19. TCRdb re-derived calls from the 5' RACE reads in MiXCR, one entry per CDR3 protein. The table includes roughly 480,000 distinct CDR3 sequences, around 25% detected once. The sequenced sample consisted of PBMCs or a T cell subset sorted from them (not recorded which). These receptors all stem from an adult woman who had mild COVID-19 (a few samples of this study predate the infection). Cell type and time point are not known.

This clonotype was counted only a few times. The rearrangement joins TRBV6-6 to TRBJ2-5; D might be TRBD2 (6 bases). Looked up from germline, CDR1 is MNHNY and CDR2 is SVGAGI (reference sequence). CDR3 size: 19 residues. The V gene lost 0 bases and the J gene lost 2 bases, with 22 bases spanning the gap. The chain's CDR3 is CASSYSLWRADTRQETQYF. The CDR3 DNA follows: TGTGCCAGCAGTTACTCCTTATGGAGGGCGGACACGCGGCAAGAGACCCAGTACTTC.

This chain connects TRBV14 to TRBJ2-7; the D gene is possibly TRBD1 (5 bases). Germline CDR1 reads SGHDN; CDR2 reads FVKESK. V lost 1 base, J lost 2 bases, and 12 bases lay in between. The length of the CDR3 is 15 residues. The DNA of the CDR3 is TGTGCCAGCAGCCAAGCTAGGGGAAGCGCCTACGAGCAGTACTTC. The encoded protein is CASSQARGSAYEQYF. The full variable domain, completed using reference TRBV14 and TRBJ2-7, is EAGVTQFPSHSVIEKGQTVTLRCDPISGHDNLYWYRRVMGKEIKFLLHFVKESKQDESGMPNNRFLAERTGGTYSTLKVQPAELEDSGVYFCASSQARGSAYEQYFGPGTRLTVT.

This chain uses TRBV7-9 with TRBJ2-7; tentative D call: TRBD2 (5 bases). CDR3 length equals 15 residues. The V and J ends lost 3 bases and 7 bases respectively, with 19 bases between them. Germline V lookup: CDR1 SEHNR, CDR2 FQNEAQ (reference sequence). The CDR3, as DNA: TGTGCCAGCAGCTTCTCAAGGACGTTGACGGGGGAGCAGTACTTC. Its protein is CASSFSRTLTGEQYF.

The V gene is TRBV7-9, the J gene TRBJ1-1; TRBD1 aligns across 8 bases. Germline V gene lookup returns CDR1 SEHNR and CDR2 FQNEAQ (reference sequence). The V segment lost 7 bases and the J segment 1 base; nucleotides outside the gene matches: 8. The CDR3 contains 15 residues. The CDR3 DNA follows: TGTGCCAGCAACCCGACAGGGGAAAAGAACACTGAAGCTTTCTTT. Translation: CASNPTGEKNTEAFF.

This clonotype was seen only a few times. The rearrangement links TRBV7-8 to TRBJ1-1; D is uncertain. Trimming left V 1 base short and J 3 bases short, with 9 bases between. Germline-derived CDR1 and CDR2 are SGHVS and FQNEAQ. The CDR3 is 14 residues long. The CDR3 region has the DNA TGTGCCAGCAGCTTAGGAGGCAGACACACTGAAGCTTTCTTT. Amino acid sequence: CASSLGGRHTEAFF.

This clonotype occurred a few times. V is TRBV7-9 and J is TRBJ2-4; 7 bases agree with TRBD1. With V trimmed by 7 bases and J by 8 bases, 14 bases remained unmatched. The CDR3 loop spans 15 amino acids. CDR1 SEHNR and CDR2 FQNEAQ come from the germline V gene (reference sequence). The CDR3 DNA reads TGTGCCAGCACCTCCGACAGGGTGGGAGTCGACATTCAGTACTTC. This sequence encodes CASTSDRVGVDIQYF.

The chain is built from TRBV5-5 and TRBJ1-5, with a tentative D call TRBD1 (6 bases). Germline-derived CDR1 and CDR2 are SGHKS and YYEKEE (reference sequence). The CDR3 extends over 15 amino acids. The V gene lost 5 bases and the J gene lost 1 base, with 13 bases spanning the gap. In nucleotides, the CDR3 is TGTGCCAGCAGGTTTGGCGGACAGAGCAATCAGCCCCAGCATTTT. Protein sequence: CASRFGGQSNQPQHF.

This clonotype was detected only a few times. J is TRBJ1-2 and V is TRBV7-9; 7 nucleotides align to TRBD1. This CDR3 comprises 15 residues. The V and J ends lost 5 bases and 5 bases, in that order; junction bases with no gene match: 11. Germline CDR1 is SEHNR and CDR2 is FQNEAQ (reference sequence). DNA of the CDR3: TGTGCCAGCAGCCCCCCTTCGACAGGGTTGTATGGCTACACCTTC. It specifies CASSPPSTGLYGYTF.

The V gene is TRBV15, the J gene TRBJ2-1, with TRBD2 identical over 11 bases. From germline, CDR1 is LNHNV and CDR2 YYDKDF (reference sequence). CDR3 length: 18 amino acids. V shed 0 bases, J shed 10 bases, and the junction held 14 bases outside the gene matches. CDR3 nucleotide sequence: TGTGCCACCAGCAGAGATAAATCAACTAGCGGGAGTCGGCAGGAGCAGTTCTTC. Amino acid sequence: CATSRDKSTSGSRQEQFF.

The rearrangement links TRBV29-1 to TRBJ2-1; perhaps TRBD2 as D (6 bases). V gave up 7 bases and J gave up 7 bases, with 20 bases separating them. CDR1 is SQVTM, CDR2 ANQGSEA, per germline. The CDR3 spans 14 residues. The CDR3 nucleotides read TGCAGCGGGGGGTTTTTAGCGGAAAAAAATGAGCAGTTCTTC. Its protein is CSGGFLAEKNEQFF.

V and J are TRBV20-1 and TRBJ1-1, with D maybe TRBD1 (6 bases). This CDR3 spans 15 amino acids. The ends were cut back, 5 bases at V and 4 bases at J, with 20 bases in the middle. Germline lookup yields CDR1 DFQATT and CDR2 SNEGSKA (reference sequence). The CDR3 DNA reads as TGCAGTGCTCTATTGGGGGGCGCTTATTTCACTGAAGCTTTCTTT. Amino acids: CSALLGGAYFTEAFF.

This clonotype has only a few counts. This chain joins TRBV7-6 and TRBJ2-1, with TRBD2 matching over 7 bases. Trimming removed 2 bases from V and 2 bases from J; junction bases left unmatched: 3. The CDR3 loop spans 15 amino acids. The germline V gene has CDR1 SGHVS and CDR2 FNYEAQ. The CDR3, as DNA: TGTGCCAGCAGCTTATGGCTAGCGGCCTACAATGAGCAGTTCTTC. Translated: CASSLWLAAYNEQFF.

The chain joins TRBV20-1 to TRBJ2-7; 12 bases line up with TRBD2. The length of the CDR3 is 14 residues. Losses at the gene ends were 5 bases for V and 3 bases for J; bases not matched to a gene: 5. Germline-derived CDR1 and CDR2 are DFQATT and SNEGSKA (reference sequence). CDR3 amino acids: CSAEQTSGSYEQYF. CDR3 sequence (DNA): TGCAGTGCTGAGCAGACTAGCGGGAGCTACGAGCAGTACTTC.

The chain couples TRBV18 to TRBJ2-5; 11 nucleotides match TRBD1. Per germline, CDR1 KGHSH and CDR2 LQKENI. There are 16 residues in the CDR3. Losses at the gene ends were 3 bases for V and 6 bases for J; bases not matched to a gene: 9. CDR3 in DNA: TGTGCCAGCTCACCCTTAGGACAGGGGGCAGAAAAGACCCAGTACTTC. Its translation: CASSPLGQGAEKTQYF.

The chain joins TRBV7-3 to TRBJ2-1, with 8 nucleotides matching TRBD2. V shed 5 bases, J shed 2 bases, and the junction held 11 bases outside the gene matches. The CDR3 totals 17 residues. CDR1 and CDR2 (germline): SGHTA, FQGTGA. In DNA form, the CDR3 reads TGTGCCAGCAGCCCAGGAATGGGCGGGGGGCCCTACAATGAGCAGTTCTTC. Translated, it gives CASSPGMGGGPYNEQFF.

The CDR3 region is CASRASRLGLREQYF. The CDR3 bases are TGTGCCAGCAGAGCGTCCCGACTAGGCCTAAGGGAGCAGTACTTC. The chain is built from TRBV6-5 and TRBJ2-7; D possibly corresponds to TRBD2 (6 bases). Trimming left V 6 bases short and J 7 bases short, with 22 bases between. The germline V gene has CDR1 MNHEY and CDR2 SVGAGI. The CDR3 is 15 residues long.

This clonotype was detected a few times. This rearrangement joins TRBV2 to TRBJ2-5; no definite D call. V shed 4 bases and J shed 5 bases, with 11 bases lying between them. The CDR3 has 13 amino acids. Germline CDR1 SNHLY, CDR2 FYNNEI. The CDR3 DNA follows: TGTGCCAGCAGTGTTGGCAGTGTGGAGACCCAGTACTTC. It yields the protein CASSVGSVETQYF.

The rearrangement links TRBV9 to TRBJ2-3; TRBD1 might be the D (5 bases). This CDR3 has 14 residues. Looked up from germline, CDR1 is SGDLS and CDR2 is YYNGEE. Trimming took off 5 bases at V and 1 base at J, with 11 bases between the two ends. CDR3 bases: TGTGCCAGCAGTCAGGGTAGGGGCACAGATACGCAGTATTTT. This encodes CASSQGRGTDTQYF.

V gene TRBV11-2 combines with J gene TRBJ2-7, with D possibly matching TRBD1 (7 bases). The V gene lost 7 bases and the J gene lost 1 base, with 20 bases spanning the gap. This CDR3 comprises 16 residues. The V gene's germline CDR1 is SGHAT and CDR2 FQNNGV. CDR3 coding DNA: TGTGCCAGCAAGCCCTCGGAGGGGGCGGAATCCTACGAGCAGTACTTC. This encodes CASKPSEGAESYEQYF.

A few counts support this clonotype. The V and J genes are TRBV9 and TRBJ1-3; maybe TRBD1 (5 bases). The germline V gene encodes CDR1 SGDLS and CDR2 YYNGEE. The V end was cut by 0 bases, the J end by 2 bases, with 12 bases between. The CDR3 is made up of 16 amino acids. In DNA form, the CDR3 reads TGTGCCAGCAGCGTAGATGTCGGGGGTACTGGAAACACCATATATTTT. This translates into CASSVDVGGTGNTIYF.

This clonotype came up a few times. This chain uses TRBV18 with TRBJ1-2, with 7 bases aligning to TRBD1. The CDR3 covers 12 residues. Germline loops: CDR1 KGHSH, CDR2 LQKENI. V lost 5 bases, J lost 7 bases, and 4 bases stayed unmatched. CDR3 protein: CASSDRDSGYTF. The CDR3 DNA is TGTGCCAGCTCAGACAGGGACTCTGGCTACACCTTC.

The chain recombines TRBV30 with TRBJ2-3, with D possibly being TRBD1 or TRBD2 (6 bases each). The CDR3 is made up of 14 amino acids. Germline CDR1 reads GTSNPN; CDR2 reads SVGIG (reference sequence). Trimming removed 0 bases from V and 4 bases from J, with 11 bases in between. The CDR3 region is CAWSVGGSADTQYF. CDR3 in DNA: TGTGCCTGGAGTGTCGGGGGCAGTGCAGATACGCAGTATTTT.

This clonotype occurred a few times. The chain combines TRBV12-5 with TRBJ2-2, with D tentatively TRBD1 or TRBD2 (6 bases each). Trimming removed 1 base at V and 8 bases at J, with 14 bases between. Germline CDR1 is LGHNT and CDR2 is FRNRAP. This CDR3 spans 15 amino acids. In nucleotides, the CDR3 is TGTGCTAGTGGTTTGGGCCTTGGGGGGCCTGGGGAGCTGTTTTTT. It encodes CASGLGLGGPGELFF.

A few counts support this clonotype. The rearrangement joins TRBV6-5 to TRBJ2-1; 8 positions agree with TRBD2. This CDR3 spans 14 amino acids. Germline V gene data show CDR1 as MNHEY and CDR2 as SVGAGI. V trimming: 6 bases; J trimming: 8 bases; junction bases outside the gene matches: 9. The CDR3 sequence: CASRTDLAGHEQFF. CDR3 coding DNA: TGTGCCAGCAGAACCGATCTAGCGGGCCATGAGCAGTTCTTC.

This chain uses TRBV29-1 with TRBJ2-3; maybe TRBD2 (6 bases). Per the germline V gene, CDR1 is SQVTM and CDR2 is ANQGSEA. The CDR3 spans 15 residues. The germline V and J ends were trimmed by 4 bases and 0 bases, with 14 bases remaining between them. CDR3 residues: CSVAAGSQSTDTQYF. CDR3 coding DNA: TGCAGCGTTGCGGCGGGGTCTCAGAGCACAGATACGCAGTATTTT.